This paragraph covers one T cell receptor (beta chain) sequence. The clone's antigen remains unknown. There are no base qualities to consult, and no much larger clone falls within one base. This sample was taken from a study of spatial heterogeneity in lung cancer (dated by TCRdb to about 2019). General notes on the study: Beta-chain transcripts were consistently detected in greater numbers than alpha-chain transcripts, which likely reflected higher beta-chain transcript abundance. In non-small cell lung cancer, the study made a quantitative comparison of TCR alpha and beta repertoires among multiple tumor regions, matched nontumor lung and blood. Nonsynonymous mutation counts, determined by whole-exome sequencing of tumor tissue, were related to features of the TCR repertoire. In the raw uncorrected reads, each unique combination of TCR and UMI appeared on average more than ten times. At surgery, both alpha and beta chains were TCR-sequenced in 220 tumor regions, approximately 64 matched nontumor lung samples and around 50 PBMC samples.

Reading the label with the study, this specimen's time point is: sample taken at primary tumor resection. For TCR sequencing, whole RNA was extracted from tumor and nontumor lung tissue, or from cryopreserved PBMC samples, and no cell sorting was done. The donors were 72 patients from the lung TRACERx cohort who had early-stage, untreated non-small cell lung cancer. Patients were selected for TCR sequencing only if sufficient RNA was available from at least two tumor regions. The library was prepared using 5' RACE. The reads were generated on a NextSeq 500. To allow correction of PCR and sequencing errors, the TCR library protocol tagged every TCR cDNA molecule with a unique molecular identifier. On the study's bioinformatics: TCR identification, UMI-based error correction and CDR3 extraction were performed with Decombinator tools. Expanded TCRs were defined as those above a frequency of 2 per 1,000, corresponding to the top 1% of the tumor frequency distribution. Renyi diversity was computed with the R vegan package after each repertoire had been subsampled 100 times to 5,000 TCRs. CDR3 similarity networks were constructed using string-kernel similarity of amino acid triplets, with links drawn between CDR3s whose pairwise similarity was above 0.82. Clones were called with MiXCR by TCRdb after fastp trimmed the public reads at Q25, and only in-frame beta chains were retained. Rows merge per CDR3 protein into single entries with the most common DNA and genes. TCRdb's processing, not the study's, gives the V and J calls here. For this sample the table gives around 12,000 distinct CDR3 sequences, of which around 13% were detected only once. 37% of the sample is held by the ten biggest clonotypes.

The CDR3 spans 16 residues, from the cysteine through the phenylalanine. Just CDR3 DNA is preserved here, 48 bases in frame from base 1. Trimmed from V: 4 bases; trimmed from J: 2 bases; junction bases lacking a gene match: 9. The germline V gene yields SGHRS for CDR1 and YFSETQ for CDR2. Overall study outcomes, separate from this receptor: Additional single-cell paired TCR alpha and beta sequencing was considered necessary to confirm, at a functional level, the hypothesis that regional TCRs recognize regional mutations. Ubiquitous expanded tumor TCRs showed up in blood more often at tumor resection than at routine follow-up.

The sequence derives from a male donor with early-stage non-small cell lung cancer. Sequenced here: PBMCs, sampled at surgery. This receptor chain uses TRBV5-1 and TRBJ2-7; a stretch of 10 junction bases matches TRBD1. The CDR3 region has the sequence CASSPTGTGETYEQYF. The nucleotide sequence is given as TGCGCCAGCAGCCCTACAGGGACAGGGGAAACCTACGAGCAGTACTTC.